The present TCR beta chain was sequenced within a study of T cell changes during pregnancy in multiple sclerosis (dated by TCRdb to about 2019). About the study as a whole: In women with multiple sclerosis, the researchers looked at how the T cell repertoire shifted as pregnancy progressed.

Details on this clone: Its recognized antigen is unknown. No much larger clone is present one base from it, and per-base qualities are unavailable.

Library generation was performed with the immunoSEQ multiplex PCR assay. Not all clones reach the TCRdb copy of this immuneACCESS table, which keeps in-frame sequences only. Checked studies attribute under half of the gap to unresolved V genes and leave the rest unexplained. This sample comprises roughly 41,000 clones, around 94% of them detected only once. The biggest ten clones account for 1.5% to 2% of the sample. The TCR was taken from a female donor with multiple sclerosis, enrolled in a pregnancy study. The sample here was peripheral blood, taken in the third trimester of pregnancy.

The nucleotide sequence is given as TGTGCCACCAGCAGAGAGGGGGCAGTTGGTCAGCCCCAGCATTTT. Protein translation: CATSREGAVGQPQHF. The V and J genes are TRBV15 and TRBJ1-5; a weak D assignment points to TRBD1 (6 bases agree). V is pared back by 0 bases and J by 6 bases, with 12 bases lying between the germline termini. CDR1 and CDR2, looked up from the germline V gene (reference sequence), are LNHNV and YYDKDF. Including cysteine and phenylalanine, the CDR3 has 15 amino acids. The DNA shown is the 45-base CDR3, in frame from base 1.